This is a list of T cell receptor beta chains from one sample in a study of cytomegalovirus exposure and HLA in healthy donors. Sequencing was performed with immunoSEQ multiplex PCR; in TCRdb, only in-frame clones are kept and a portion is missing. Of about 220,000 clones listed, around 80% are singletons. Source material: PBMCs. Source of these receptors: a woman between 40 and 50 years old in good health and CMV-seropositive. Each CDR3 is given with its conserved first and last residue. A D gene is named only where the DNA matches it firmly. Clone size is stated in some rows and not others, as once, few, many or a class when expanded.

d_call | j_call | v_call | clone_size | cdr3_nt | cdr3_aa
- | TRBJ1-2 | TRBV29-1 | - | TGCTCAATTGCTCGGGGGTCTGGCTACACCTTC | CSIARGSGYTF
- | TRBJ2-7 | TRBV5-6 | - | TGTGCCAGCAGCTTGGATCTGGGGTTGAGCGGCGAGCAGTACTTC | CASSLDLGLSGEQYF
- | TRBJ1-3 | TRBV7-2 | - | TGTGCCAGCAGCTTAGCTATGGCAGGGTCTGGAAACACCATATATTTT | CASSLAMAGSGNTIYF
- | TRBJ1-3 | TRBV10-3 | - | TGTGCCATCAGGGATGGACAGTCCTCTGGAAACACCATATATTTT | CAIRDGQSSGNTIYF
TRBD2 | TRBJ2-3 | TRBV29-1 | - | TGCAGCGTTGGGGTTTGGTCTAGCGGGTTACCCACAGATACGCAGTATTTT | CSVGVWSSGLPTDTQYF
TRBD1 | TRBJ2-5 | TRBV29-1 | - | TGCAGCACGCCCGGGACAGGGGTTTCGGAGACCCAGTACTTC | CSTPGTGVSETQYF
- | TRBJ2-2 | TRBV11-2 | - | TGTGCCAGCAGCTTAGACGACAGAGATTTCACCGGGGAGCTGTTTTTT | CASSLDDRDFTGELFF
TRBD2 | TRBJ2-5 | TRBV5-6 | - | TGTGCCAGCAGTCCTAGCGGGGGGGAAGAGACCCAGTACTTC | CASSPSGGEETQYF
TRBD2 | TRBJ2-5 | TRBV6-1 | - | TGTGCCAGCAGTGAAAGGGCCCGGGAGGGTGAGACCCAGTACTTC | CASSERAREGETQYF
- | TRBJ1-1 | TRBV19 | - | TGTGCCAGTAGTATACAGATGAACACTGAAGCTTTCTTT | CASSIQMNTEAFF
TRBD1 | TRBJ2-7 | TRBV4-1 | - | TGCGCCAGCAGCCGCCAGGGGGCGAGCTCCTACGAGCAGTACTTC | CASSRQGASSYEQYF
- | TRBJ1-1 | TRBV11-3 | - | TGTGCCAGCAGCTCGACATTGAACACTGAAGCTTTCTTT | CASSSTLNTEAFF
- | TRBJ1-2 | TRBV19 | few | TGTGCCAGTAGTATTGTAGGCAGATTAACTACCTATGGCTACACCTTC | CASSIVGRLTTYGYTF
- | TRBJ2-7 | TRBV2 | - | TGTGCCAGCAGTGAGGAGGAAAGGGCCTCCTACGAGCAGTACTTC | CASSEEERASYEQYF
- | TRBJ2-1 | TRBV5-5 | - | TGTGCCAGCAGCTTGGGCCAGGGGAATGAGCAGTTCTTC | CASSLGQGNEQFF
TRBD1 | TRBJ1-3 | TRBV5-1 | - | TGCGCCAGCAGCGCCTTCCAGGGACAGGGGGCGGACACCATATATTTT | CASSAFQGQGADTIYF
- | TRBJ2-3 | TRBV5-1 | few | TGCGCCAGCAGCTTTGTGGGGACTAGCACAGATACGCAGTATTTT | CASSFVGTSTDTQYF
TRBD1 | TRBJ2-3 | TRBV2 | - | TGTGCCAGCAGGGCGGACAGGGTTGCAGATACGCAGTATTTT | CASRADRVADTQYF
- | TRBJ1-5 | TRBV19 | - | TGTGCCAGGAGGCGGGGATTCGGCAATCAGCCCCAGCATTTT | CARRRGFGNQPQHF
- | TRBJ1-1 | TRBV7-3 | - | TGTGCCAGCAGCGCTCTCAGGGCGATGAACACTGAAGCTTTCTTT | CASSALRAMNTEAFF
TRBD1 | TRBJ2-1 | TRBV28 | - | TGTGCCAGCAGTCTAGCCGGGACAGGGAAGAACAATGAGCAGTTCTTC | CASSLAGTGKNNEQFF
- | TRBJ2-1 | TRBV30 | - | TGTGCCTGGAGTGTAGGGAGCGCGAAGTTCTTC | CAWSVGSAKFF
- | TRBJ2-3 | TRBV30 | - | TGTGCCTCACTAGGACTTTTGGGCACAGATACGCAGTATTTT | CASLGLLGTDTQYF
- | TRBJ2-3 | TRBV13 | once | TGTGCCAGCAGCTTGACAGAGGCAGATACGCAGTATTTT | CASSLTEADTQYF
- | TRBJ1-2 | TRBV30 | - | TGTGCCTGGGAAGCGGACAGCGGGGTGGGCTATGGCTACACCTTC | CAWEADSGVGYGYTF
TRBD1 | TRBJ2-7 | TRBV11-3 | - | TGTGCCAGCGAGCTGACAGGGCGGTACGAGCAGTACTTC | CASELTGRYEQYF
TRBD1 | TRBJ1-5 | TRBV10-3 | few | TGTGCCATCAGTAGACAGGGGGCTGAAGGAGGTCAGCCCCAGCATTTT | CAISRQGAEGGQPQHF